The 18 T cell receptor beta chains presented below share a single source sample, sequenced in a study of Graves' ophthalmopathy and Graves' hyperthyroidism. As the template, RNA transcripts were used to amplify TCR beta CDR3 regions. A first-round RT-PCR used HTBI primers, followed by a second-round multiplex PCR. TCRdb processed the multiplex PCR reads anew with MiXCR; each CDR3 protein has one entry. The sample holds about 660,000 distinct CDR3 sequences, about 38% seen once. The sequenced sample consisted of peripheral blood. The receptors stem from an adult man with Graves' ophthalmopathy.

This clonotype was seen at least ten times. The rearrangement links TRBV10-2 to TRBJ1-1; D unresolved. Germline V CDR1 and CDR2: WSHSY, SAAADI. This CDR3 spans 13 amino acids. Trimming stripped 2 bases from V and 5 bases from J, with 9 bases between. The chain's CDR3 is CASSERSWTEAFF. DNA for the CDR3: TGCGCCAGCAGTGAGCGGAGTTGGACTGAAGCTTTCTTT.

Worth noting for this clonotype: Just one base apart from a much larger clone, this may be a read error. The chain employs TRBV7-9 and TRBJ1-1, with D maybe TRBD1 (6 bases). The CDR3 is 15 residues long. Germline assignment: CDR1 SEHNR and CDR2 FQNEAQ (reference sequence). The CDR3 loop reads CASGLTGGEDTEAFF. Written as DNA, the CDR3 is TGTGCCAGCGGCTTGACAGGTGGGGAGGACACTGAAGCTTTCTTT. The full variable domain, with the rest looked up from reference TRBV7-9 and TRBJ1-1, is DTGVSQNPRHKITKRGQNVTFRCDPISEHNRLYWYRQTLGQGPEFLTYFQNEAQLEKSRLLSDRFSAERPKGSFSTLEIQRTEQGDSAMYLCASGLTGGEDTEAFFGQGTRLTVV.

This clonotype came up a few times. At one end, the junction sequence differs from germline, possibly due to a read error. V gene TRBV10-3 combines with J gene TRBJ1-5; 7 bases are a match to TRBD1. The CDR3 loop spans 17 amino acids. Germline V lookup: CDR1 ENHRY, CDR2 SYGVKD. The CDR3, as DNA: TGTGCCAGCAGTCGAGATACCGGGACAGCGCCCAGGCAGCCCCAGCATTTT. Protein sequence: CASSRDTGTAPRQPQHF.

V is TRBV19 and J is TRBJ1-6; D is unresolved. The CDR3 runs to 12 residues. The V and J ends lost 2 bases and 9 bases respectively, with 5 bases between them. Germline assignment: CDR1 LNHDA and CDR2 SQIVND (reference sequence). Here the CDR3 reads CASSIQSSPLHF. CDR3 DNA: TGTGCCAGTAGTATACAGAGTTCACCCCTCCACTTT.

The sample holds many counts of this clonotype. This chain uses TRBV7-6 with TRBJ2-6; tentative D call: TRBD1 (6 bases). The CDR3 sequence is 19 residues long. The germline gives CDR1 SGHVS, CDR2 FNYEAQ. The V gene lost 5 bases and the J gene lost 0 bases, with 20 bases spanning the gap. CDR3: CASSNTHRVSSSGANVLTF. CDR3 nucleotides: TGTGCCAGCAGCAACACCCACAGGGTCTCTAGCTCTGGGGCCAACGTCCTGACTTTC.

This clonotype has at least ten counts. The V and J genes are TRBV7-8 and TRBJ2-7; 10 bases are shared with TRBD2. Germline loops: CDR1 SGHVS, CDR2 FQNEAQ. CDR3 size: 15 residues. V lost 1 base, J lost 3 bases, and 3 bases stayed unmatched. CDR3 residues: CASSLERGGYYEQYF. The CDR3 nucleotides are TGTGCCAGCAGCTTAGAGCGGGGGGGCTACTACGAGCAGTACTTC.

With regard to this clonotype: Given a much more abundant clone one base away, this may be a read error. The conserved phenylalanine or tryptophan normally closing the CDR3 is absent here, so this likely arose from a read error. The chain carries TRBV7-8 and TRBJ1-2; maybe TRBD1 (5 bases). V gave up 4 bases and J gave up 4 bases, with 13 bases separating them. CDR1 and CDR2 from the germline V gene are SGHVS and FQNEAQ. The CDR3 consists of 14 residues. The CDR3 region is CASSSRGSPYGYTI. The CDR3 DNA is TGTGCCAGCAGCTCCCGGGGCAGCCCCTATGGCTACACCATC.

As concerns this clonotype: The junction differs from germline at one of its ends, possibly a read error. The V gene is TRBV29-1, the J gene TRBJ1-1; 8 bases agree with TRBD1. The germline V gene has CDR1 SQVTM and CDR2 ANQGSEA. CDR3 length equals 15 residues. The CDR3 loop reads CSVARGQGANTEALF. DNA of the CDR3: TGCAGCGTCGCACGAGGACAGGGCGCGAACACAGAAGCTCTCTTT.

This rearrangement joins TRBV5-4 to TRBJ2-7; D possibly matches TRBD1 or TRBD2 (5 bases each). V shed 4 bases and J shed 5 bases, with 13 bases lying between them. The CDR3 totals 13 residues. Germline V gene data show CDR1 as SGHNT and CDR2 as YYREEE (reference sequence). The CDR3, as DNA: TGTGCCAGCAGCATTGGGGACGGAGACGAGCAGTACTTC. Translated: CASSIGDGDEQYF.

With regard to this clonotype: Just one base apart from a much larger clone, this may be a read error. V is TRBV14 and J is TRBJ1-6, with D possibly being TRBD1 (5 bases). Germline loops: CDR1 SGHDN, CDR2 FVKESK. The CDR3 is 18 amino acids. The V gene lost 2 bases and the J gene lost 3 bases, with 17 bases spanning the gap. The CDR3 coding sequence is TGTGCCAGCAGCCAAAATAAAGGGGCAGGATTCTATAATTCACCCCTCCACTTT. This gives the protein CASSQNKGAGFYNSPLHF.

This clonotype appeared a few times. The chain combines TRBV19 with TRBJ1-1; tentative D call: TRBD1 (5 bases). This CDR3 spans 14 amino acids. Germline lookup yields CDR1 LNHDA and CDR2 SQIVND (reference sequence). Trimming took 5 bases from V and 5 from J, leaving 15 bases between them. In DNA form, the CDR3 reads TGTGCCAGTAGTCGCGACAGACTGGGAACTGAAGCTTTCTTT. The encoded protein is CASSRDRLGTEAFF. Full variable domain (missing parts from reference TRBV19 and TRBJ1-1): DGGITQSPKYLFRKEGQNVTLSCEQNLNHDAMYWYRQDPGQGLRLIYYSQIVNDFQKGDIAEGYSVSREKKESFPLTVTSAQKNPTAFYLCASSRDRLGTEAFFGQGTRLTVV.

In this sample, this clonotype turned up a few times. The V gene is TRBV20-1, the J gene TRBJ1-1; D is unclear. V lost 0 bases, J lost 1 base, and 18 bases lay in between. This CDR3 comprises 17 residues. CDR1 is DFQATT and CDR2 is SNEGSKA in the germline V gene (reference sequence). CDR3 nucleotide sequence: TGCAGTGCTAGAGATATCTTGGTGGATATCGGGAACACTGAAGCTTTCTTT. Translating it yields CSARDILVDIGNTEAFF.

This rearrangement joins TRBV27 to TRBJ1-5; unclear D gene. V lost 4 bases to trimming and J lost 6 bases, with 19 bases between them. This CDR3 contains 16 residues. CDR1 MNHEY and CDR2 SMNVEV come from the germline V gene (reference sequence). Here the CDR3 reads CASSYRATGSTQPQHF. The CDR3 nucleotides are TGTGCCAGCAGTTATCGAGCTACGGGGAGTACTCAGCCCCAGCATTTT.

This clonotype was observed many times. The chain uses TRBV12-3 or TRBV12-4 and TRBJ1-1, with D maybe TRBD1 (6 bases). CDR3 length: 14 amino acids. Trimming left V 6 bases short and J 1 base short, with 12 bases between. As DNA, the CDR3 is TGTGCCAGCAGCTTAAGGGGGAGGAACACTGAAGCTTTCTTT. Encoded protein: CASSLRGRNTEAFF.

Comment on this clonotype: A much larger clone lies one base from this, so it may be a read error. The rearrangement links TRBV10-1 to TRBJ1-6; perhaps TRBD1 as D (5 bases). The CDR3 has 16 amino acids. Trimming cost V 2 bases and J 11 bases, with 19 bases left between them. Germline V lookup: CDR1 WNHNN, CDR2 SYGVQD (reference sequence). The CDR3 region is CASSEGGRGSNPPLHF. The DNA for the CDR3 is TGCGCCAGCAGTGAGGGGGGAAGGGGATCGAATCCACCCCTCCACTTT.

The chain recombines TRBV10-3 with TRBJ2-5, with TRBD1 matching 8 bases. Per the germline V gene, CDR1 is ENHRY and CDR2 is SYGVKD. The CDR3 has 15 residues. J lost 5 bases, V lost 5 bases, and 10 bases had no gene match. The CDR3 region is CAISHGQGPLETQYF. DNA of the CDR3: TGTGCCATCAGTCACGGACAGGGACCTTTGGAGACCCAGTACTTC.

There are many counts of this clonotype. The chain couples TRBV15 to TRBJ1-2; no reliable D call. V lost 3 bases to trimming and J lost 10 bases, with 18 bases between them. CDR3 size: 14 residues. The V gene's germline CDR1 is LNHNV and CDR2 YYDKDF (reference sequence). CDR3 DNA sequence: TGTGCCACCAGCAGGAATATGGGCCTCGTCCACTACACCTTC. Amino acids: CATSRNMGLVHYTF.

Concerning this clonotype: An end of the junction differs from the germline gene, which may be a read error. This rearrangement joins TRBV10-3 to TRBJ1-3, with 10 bases matching TRBD1. The CDR3 contains 16 residues. Germline loops: CDR1 ENHRY, CDR2 SYGVKD. This chain's CDR3 is CASSPMTGGVQDTIYF. DNA of the CDR3: TGTGCCAGCAGTCCTATGACAGGGGGCGTCCAAGACACCATATATTTT.